The 4 T cell receptor beta chains given below trace back to one sample, sequenced in a study of T cell repertoires in cytomegalovirus infection (dated by TCRdb to between 2018 and 2021). Their antigens are not known. Sequenced on an Illumina HiSeq 1500. TCRdb trimmed public reads at Q25 via fastp, called clones via MiXCR and kept in-frame beta chains. Entries are consolidated by CDR3 protein sequence, retaining the most common genes and DNA. Within this sample are roughly 220,000 distinct CDR3 sequences, with around 35% of them counted one time only. The ten largest account for 59% of the sample. The treatment or condition label corresponds to: in vitro stimulation with specific CMV peptide epitopes to enrich CMV-specific T cells. Sequenced here: CD8+ T cells from cultured PBMCs, sampled from culture after CMV antigen stimulation. The receptor source for this set is a human donor in good health (CMV status not recorded). Some clones in this sample may be carry-over from other donors' samples.

This clonotype was observed a few times. The gene calls are TRBV7-9 and TRBJ2-7; D remains ambiguous. The CDR3 is 11 residues long. From germline, CDR1 is SEHNR and CDR2 FQNEAQ (reference sequence). V lost 5 bases to trimming and J lost 6 bases, with 8 bases between them. The CDR3 nucleotides are TGTGCCAGCAGCCGAAGTGGCGAGCAGTACTTC. Protein sequence: CASSRSGEQYF.

V and J are TRBV4-1 and TRBJ1-1, with no clear D. The V gene lost 0 bases and the J gene lost 1 base, with 6 bases spanning the gap. The CDR3 consists of 14 residues. The germline CDR1 and CDR2 sequences are MGHRA and YSYEKL. CDR3 region: CASSQDAGNTEAFF. The CDR3 bases are TGCGCCAGCAGCCAAGACGCGGGGAACACTGAAGCTTTCTTT.

CDR3 nucleotides: TGTGCCAGCAGCTATGGACAGGGGGAAGAGACCCAGTACTTC. Its translation: CASSYGQGEETQYF. The J gene is TRBJ2-5, the V gene TRBV5-4; 10 nucleotides line up with TRBD1. CDR1 is SGHNT and CDR2 is YYREEE in the germline V gene (reference sequence). The trim removed 3 bases at V and 3 bases at J, leaving 2 bases unmatched. CDR3 length: 14 residues.

The chain has TRBV7-4 and TRBJ2-1; 10 nucleotides line up with TRBD2. CDR1 and CDR2 from the germline V gene are SGHVT and SQSDAQ. The CDR3 has 18 residues. The V segment lost 7 bases and the J segment 0 bases; nucleotides outside the gene matches: 12. Here the CDR3 DNA reads TGTGCCAGCAATACGGGACTAGCGTCCCCGAGCTCCTACAATGAGCAGTTCTTC. This encodes CASNTGLASPSSYNEQFF.